This entry lists 5 T cell receptor beta chains sequenced from one sample in a study of T cell repertoires in cytomegalovirus infection. TCRdb itself ran the reads through MiXCR, one entry per CDR3 protein. Of 450,000 to 550,000 distinct CDR3 sequences in the sample, 16% were seen once. The sequencing input was CD8+ T cells from PBMCs. The receptors were gathered from a human donor in good health (CMV status not recorded). Some clones in this sample may be carry-over from other donors' samples.

Worth noting for this clonotype: The germline gene is not matched at one end of the junction; a read error may be the cause. The chain links TRBV19 to TRBJ2-3; 7 bases match TRBD1. This CDR3 is 15 amino acids long. In germline, CDR1 is LNHDA, CDR2 SQIVND (reference sequence). The CDR3 sequence: CASSPDRAYTDTRYF. In nucleotides, the CDR3 is TGTGCCAGTAGTCCCGACAGGGCCTACACAGATACGCGGTATTTT.

This clonotype occurred many times. The chain combines TRBV7-8 with TRBJ2-1; D remains unclear. The CDR3 contains 11 residues. V gave up 4 bases and J gave up 9 bases, with 7 bases separating them. CDR1 SGHVS and CDR2 FQNEAQ come from the germline V gene. Written as DNA, the CDR3 is TGTGCCAGCAGCTATCTAGGTGAGCAGTTCTTC. Translated: CASSYLGEQFF.

This chain connects TRBV28 to TRBJ2-1; 8 bases fit TRBD1. This CDR3 is 15 amino acids long. The V and J ends lost 7 bases and 8 bases, in that order; junction bases with no gene match: 13. CDR1 and CDR2 (germline): MDHEN, SYDVKM. CDR3 sequence: CASNHKDRAWDEQFF. The CDR3 bases are TGTGCCAGCAATCATAAGGACAGGGCGTGGGATGAGCAGTTCTTC.

This clonotype is a singleton in its sample. Relative to the germline gene, one junction end is altered; a read error may explain this. This chain links TRBV9 with TRBJ2-1, with D maybe TRBD2 (5 bases). CDR1 SGDLS and CDR2 YYNGEE come from the germline V gene. There are 16 residues in the CDR3. This chain's CDR3 is CASSGTRGSSYNEQSF. CDR3 DNA: TGTGCTAGCAGCGGTACCCGAGGGAGCTCCTACAATGAGCAGTCCTTC.

This clonotype was counted only a few times. This chain joins TRBV5-6 and TRBJ1-2, with D possibly TRBD1 on 6 matching bases. V was pared by 4 bases and J by 4 bases, with 17 bases between. Germline lookup yields CDR1 SGHDT and CDR2 YYEEEE. The CDR3 runs 15 residues. CDR3 sequence reads: CASSTGTATLYGYTF. CDR3 DNA sequence: TGTGCCAGCAGCACAGGGACGGCGACCCTCTATGGCTACACCTTC.